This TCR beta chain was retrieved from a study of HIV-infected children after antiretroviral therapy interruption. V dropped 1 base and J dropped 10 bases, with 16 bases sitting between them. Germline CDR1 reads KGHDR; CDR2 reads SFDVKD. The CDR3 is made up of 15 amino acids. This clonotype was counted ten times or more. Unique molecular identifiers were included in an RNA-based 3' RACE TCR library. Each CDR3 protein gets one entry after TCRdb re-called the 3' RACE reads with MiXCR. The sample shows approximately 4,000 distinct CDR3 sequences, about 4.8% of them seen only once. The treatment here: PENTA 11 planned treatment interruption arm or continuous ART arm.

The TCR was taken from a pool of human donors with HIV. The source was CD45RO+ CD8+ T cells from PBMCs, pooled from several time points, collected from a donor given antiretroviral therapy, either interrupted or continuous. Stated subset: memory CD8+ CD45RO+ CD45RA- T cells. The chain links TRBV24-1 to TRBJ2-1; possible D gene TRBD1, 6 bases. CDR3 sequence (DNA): TGTGCCACCAGTGATTTTCCTAACCAGGGACAAGAGCAGTTCTTC. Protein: CATSDFPNQGQEQFF.